The 22 T cell receptor beta chains below come from one sample, sequenced in a study of T-cell memory formation after mild COVID-19. TCRdb reprocessed the 5' RACE reads via MiXCR and lists one record per CDR3 protein. The data contain hundreds of thousands of distinct CDR3 sequences, 20% to 25% of them singletons. The sequenced sample consisted of PBMCs or a T cell subset sorted from them (not recorded which). These receptors were obtained from an adult woman who had mild COVID-19 (a few samples of this study predate the infection). Cell type and time point are not known.

This clonotype was detected a few times. V gene TRBV3-1 combines with J gene TRBJ2-3; 7 bases fit TRBD1. The CDR3 is 15 amino acids. Germline V CDR1 and CDR2: LGHDT, YNNKEL (reference sequence). The V gene end was trimmed by 5 bases and the J gene end by 2 bases; junction bases not matched to a gene: 7. CDR3 region: CASSFRDRPTDTQYF. The CDR3 DNA is TGTGCCAGCAGCTTCAGGGACAGACCCACAGATACGCAGTATTTT.

The sample holds a few counts of this clonotype. The chain employs TRBV9 and TRBJ2-3, with D possibly matching TRBD1 (5 bases). The V gene lost 2 bases and the J gene lost 3 bases, with 13 bases spanning the gap. The CDR3 contains 15 residues. The germline CDR1 and CDR2 sequences are SGDLS and YYNGEE. CDR3 amino acids: CASSVGPISTDTQYF. Here the CDR3 DNA reads TGTGCCAGCAGCGTGGGGCCAATATCTACAGATACGCAGTATTTT. The variable domain in full, with the rest retrieved from reference TRBV9 and TRBJ2-3, is DSGVTQTPKHLITATGQRVTLRCSPRSGDLSVYWYQQSLDQGLQFLIQYYNGEERAKGNILERFSAQQFPDLHSELNLSSLELGDSALYFCASSVGPISTDTQYFGPGTRLTVL.

The gene calls are TRBV6-2 or TRBV6-3 and TRBJ2-7; D perhaps matches TRBD1 (6 bases). Trimming removed 8 bases from V and 3 bases from J, with 29 bases in between. Per the germline V gene, CDR1 is MNHEY and CDR2 is SVGEGT. The CDR3 runs to 18 residues. The CDR3 spells CASRDATNQGINLYEQYF. The CDR3 bases are TGTGCCAGCCGAGACGCCACAAACCAGGGGATCAACCTCTACGAGCAGTACTTC.

This chain links TRBV7-6 with TRBJ2-7, with D possibly being TRBD1 (6 bases). Germline assignment: CDR1 SGHVS and CDR2 FNYEAQ. V was pared by 0 bases and J by 2 bases, with 8 bases between. The length of the CDR3 is 14 residues. Here the CDR3 reads CASSLAGHTYEQYF. As DNA, the CDR3 is TGTGCCAGCAGCTTAGCGGGACATACCTACGAGCAGTACTTC. Complete variable domain (other parts from reference TRBV7-6 and TRBJ2-7): GAGVSQSPRYKVTKRGQDVALRCDPISGHVSLYWYRQALGQGPEFLTYFNYEAQQDKSGLPNDRFSAERPEGSISTLTIQRTEQRDSAMYRCASSLAGHTYEQYFGPGTRLTVT.

This clonotype has more than one count but fewer than ten. The rearrangement joins TRBV6-5 to TRBJ2-7; TRBD2 matches at 7 bases. The CDR3 totals 15 residues. Per germline, CDR1 MNHEY and CDR2 SVGAGI. V trimming: 6 bases; J trimming: 5 bases; junction bases outside the gene matches: 13. The CDR3 protein is CASSPRTRGTNEQYF. In DNA, the CDR3 is TGTGCCAGCAGCCCCAGGACTAGGGGAACCAACGAGCAGTACTTC.

This clonotype appeared a few times. The chain links TRBV10-3 to TRBJ1-1; the D is unclear. The CDR3 runs to 13 residues. The germline V and J ends were trimmed by 6 bases and 3 bases, with 11 bases remaining between them. Germline values: CDR1 ENHRY, CDR2 SYGVKD. The CDR3 DNA is TGTGCCATCAGCCCCGCTGTGTACACTGAAGCTTTCTTT. Encoded protein: CAISPAVYTEAFF.

The table lists this clonotype with a few counts. The chain is built from TRBV28 and TRBJ1-5; no clear D. Germline lookup yields CDR1 MDHEN and CDR2 SYDVKM. Trimming removed 2 bases from V and 4 bases from J, with 6 bases in between. CDR3 size: 13 residues. CDR3 protein: CASSLNRNQPQHF. The CDR3 nucleotides are TGTGCCAGCAGTTTAAACCGGAATCAGCCCCAGCATTTT.

This clonotype was observed many times. The chain employs TRBV27 and TRBJ2-7; TRBD1 matches at 8 bases. The V gene's germline CDR1 is MNHEY and CDR2 SMNVEV (reference sequence). The CDR3 has 13 residues. V was pared by 3 bases and J by 2 bases, with 0 bases of the junction left unmatched. CDR3 DNA sequence: TGTGCCAGCAGTTTGACAGGGGCCTACGAGCAGTACTTC. It yields the protein CASSLTGAYEQYF.

J is TRBJ2-3 and V is TRBV5-5; tentatively, D is TRBD1 (5 bases). The V gene lost 4 bases and the J gene lost 4 bases, with 13 bases spanning the gap. The germline CDR1 and CDR2 sequences are SGHKS and YYEKEE (reference sequence). This CDR3 is 14 amino acids long. CDR3 region: CASSLDGHSDTQYF. CDR3 DNA sequence: TGTGCCAGCAGCCTGGACGGACATTCAGATACGCAGTATTTT.

The chain recombines TRBV12-3 or TRBV12-4 with TRBJ2-7; TRBD1 matches at 10 bases. The CDR3 spans 15 residues. Unmatched junction bases numbered 9, after V lost 5 bases and J lost 5 bases. The CDR3 is CASSQRGQGFDEQYF. CDR3 DNA sequence: TGTGCCAGCAGTCAACGGGGACAGGGGTTTGACGAGCAGTACTTC.

The chain couples TRBV12-3 or TRBV12-4 to TRBJ1-1; D gene uncertain. Trimming pared 6 bases from V and 3 bases from J, leaving 23 bases between. The CDR3 extends over 17 amino acids. DNA for the CDR3: TGTGCCAGCAGGGTCCACCTGGCGGAGAAGGAAGACACTGAAGCTTTCTTT. Protein sequence: CASRVHLAEKEDTEAFF.

V gene TRBV5-1 combines with J gene TRBJ2-3; tentatively, D is TRBD2 (6 bases). V lost 4 bases and J lost 1, with 10 bases in between. Per the germline V gene, CDR1 is SGHRS and CDR2 is YFSETQ. The CDR3 has 14 amino acids. The CDR3 protein is CASSLGEGTDTQYF. For the CDR3, the DNA is TGCGCCAGCAGCCTCGGGGAGGGCACAGATACGCAGTATTTT.

The chain has TRBV5-1 and TRBJ2-7, with 8 nucleotides matching TRBD1. Per the germline V gene, CDR1 is SGHRS and CDR2 is YFSETQ. J lost 3 bases, V lost 2 bases, and 7 bases had no gene match. This CDR3 is built from 15 residues. The chain's CDR3 is CASSFTRDRNYEQYF. The CDR3 region has the DNA TGCGCCAGCAGCTTCACCCGGGACAGGAACTACGAGCAGTACTTC.

This chain connects TRBV20-1 to TRBJ2-5; D gene unclear. Germline V gene lookup returns CDR1 DFQATT and CDR2 SNEGSKA (reference sequence). This CDR3 has 11 amino acids. Trimming left V 7 bases short and J 4 bases short, with 10 bases between. CDR3 residues: CSVGYRETQYF. CDR3 nucleotides: TGCAGTGTGGGTTATAGAGAGACCCAGTACTTC.

The J gene is TRBJ2-3, the V gene TRBV20-1; no firm D call. CDR3 length: 14 amino acids. Germline assignment: CDR1 DFQATT and CDR2 SNEGSKA (reference sequence). Trimming left V 3 bases short and J 4 bases short, with 14 bases between. The chain's CDR3 is CSASSPPGPDTQYF. The CDR3 bases are TGCAGTGCTAGTTCCCCTCCGGGCCCAGATACGCAGTATTTT.

The table lists this clonotype with a few counts. The V and J genes are TRBV7-2 and TRBJ2-7; TRBD2 might be the D (5 bases). The germline V gene has CDR1 SGHTA and CDR2 FQGNSA. Between the trimmed V and J ends, which lost 1 base and 0 bases, there was a span of 13 bases. This CDR3 comprises 16 residues. CDR3 nucleotides: TGTGCCAGCAGCTTAGAGGTTGGCGGGTCCTCCTACGAGCAGTACTTC. This gives the protein CASSLEVGGSSYEQYF.

The chain is built from TRBV7-9 and TRBJ2-1; possibly TRBD1 or TRBD2 for D (5 bases each). The CDR3 loop spans 18 amino acids. V was trimmed by 8 bases and J by 2 bases, leaving 25 bases between them. Looked up from germline, CDR1 is SEHNR and CDR2 is FQNEAQ (reference sequence). The CDR3 sequence: CASHPLAPGPITYNEQFF. The CDR3 DNA reads as TGTGCCAGCCACCCCCTAGCTCCGGGGCCGATAACCTACAATGAGCAGTTCTTC.

V usage is TRBV29-1 and J usage is TRBJ1-1; D uncertain. V was pared by 4 bases and J by 8 bases, with 17 bases between. The CDR3 is 13 residues long. Germline CDR1 SQVTM, CDR2 ANQGSEA. CDR3: CSVVFIGVREAFF. DNA for the CDR3: TGCAGCGTTGTGTTTATCGGGGTGCGGGAAGCTTTCTTT.

This clonotype was counted a few times. The genes are TRBV19 and TRBJ2-3; D gene ambiguous. Germline V gene sequence: CDR1 LNHDA, CDR2 SQIVND (reference sequence). V lost 5 bases, J lost 3 bases, and 15 bases lay in between. This CDR3 comprises 15 residues. The CDR3 reads CASSGRWVQTDTQYF. The DNA of the CDR3 is TGTGCCAGTAGTGGAAGATGGGTTCAGACAGATACGCAGTATTTT.

For the CDR3, the DNA is TGTGCCAGCAGTTTGACAAGGGGCACTGAAGCTTTCTTT. Its protein product is CASSLTRGTEAFF. This chain connects TRBV12-3 or TRBV12-4 to TRBJ1-1, with a weak D call TRBD1 (5 bases). The CDR3 has 13 residues. Trimming left V 3 bases short and J 4 bases short, with 9 bases between.

Ten or more counts support this clonotype. The CDR3 region is CASSLGPRTGFYSNQPQHF. CDR3 in DNA: TGCGCCAGCAGCTTGGGCCCCCGGACGGGGTTTTATAGCAATCAGCCCCAGCATTTT. The genes are TRBV5-1 and TRBJ1-5; D gene uncertain. The length of the CDR3 is 19 residues. V was shortened by 0 bases and J by 0 bases, with 19 bases between the two germline ends. Per the germline V gene, CDR1 is SGHRS and CDR2 is YFSETQ.

V gene TRBV27 combines with J gene TRBJ1-6, with 8 nucleotides matching TRBD1. This CDR3 contains 16 residues. The V segment lost 4 bases and the J segment 5 bases; nucleotides outside the gene matches: 7. Germline CDR1 MNHEY, CDR2 SMNVEV (reference sequence). CDR3 region: CASSSRGQPHNSPLHF. CDR3 nucleotide sequence: TGTGCCAGCAGTTCCAGGGGGCAACCGCATAATTCACCCCTCCACTTT.